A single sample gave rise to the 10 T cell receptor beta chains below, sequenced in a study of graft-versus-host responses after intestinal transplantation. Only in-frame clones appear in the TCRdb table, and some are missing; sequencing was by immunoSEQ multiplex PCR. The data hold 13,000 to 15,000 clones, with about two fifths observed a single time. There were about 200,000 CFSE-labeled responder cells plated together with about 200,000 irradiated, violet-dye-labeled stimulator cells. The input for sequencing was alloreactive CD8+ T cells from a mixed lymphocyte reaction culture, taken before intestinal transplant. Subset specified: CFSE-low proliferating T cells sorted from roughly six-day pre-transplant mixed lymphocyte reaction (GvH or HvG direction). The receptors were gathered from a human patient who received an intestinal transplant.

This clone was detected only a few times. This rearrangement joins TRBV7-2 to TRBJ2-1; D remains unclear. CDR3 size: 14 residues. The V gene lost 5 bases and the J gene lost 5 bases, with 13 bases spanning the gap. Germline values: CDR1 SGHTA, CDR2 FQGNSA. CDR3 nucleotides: TGTGCCAGCAGCCCAATCCTAGGTGACAATGAGCAGTTCTTC. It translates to CASSPILGDNEQFF.

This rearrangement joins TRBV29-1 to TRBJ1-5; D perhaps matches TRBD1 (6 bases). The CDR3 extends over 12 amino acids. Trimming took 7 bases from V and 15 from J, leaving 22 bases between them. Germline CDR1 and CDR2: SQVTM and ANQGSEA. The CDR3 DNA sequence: TGCAGCGCCCTGGGACCGGAGGGGGGGTGGCATTTT. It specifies CSALGPEGGWHF.

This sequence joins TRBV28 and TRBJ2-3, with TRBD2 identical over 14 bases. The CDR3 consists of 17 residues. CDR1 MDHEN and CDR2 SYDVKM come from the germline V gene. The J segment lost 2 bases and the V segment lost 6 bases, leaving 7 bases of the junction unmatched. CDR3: CASREPGLAGVTDTQYF. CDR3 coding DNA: TGTGCCAGCAGGGAGCCGGGACTAGCGGGAGTCACAGATACGCAGTATTTT.

The CDR3 reads CATVDPGQISTDTQYF. For the CDR3, the DNA is TGTGCCACCGTTGACCCAGGACAGATTAGCACAGATACGCAGTATTTT. The chain is built from TRBV2 and TRBJ2-3; possibly TRBD1 for D (6 bases). Germline loops: CDR1 SNHLY, CDR2 FYNNEI. CDR3 length: 16 amino acids. Trimming cost V 10 bases and J 0 bases, with 20 bases left between them.

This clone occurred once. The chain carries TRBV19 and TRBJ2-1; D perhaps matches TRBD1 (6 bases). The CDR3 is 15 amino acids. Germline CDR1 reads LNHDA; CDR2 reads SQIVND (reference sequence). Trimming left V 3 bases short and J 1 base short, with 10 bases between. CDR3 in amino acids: CASSMVGHSYNEQFF. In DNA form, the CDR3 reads TGTGCCAGTAGTATGGTGGGACATTCCTACAATGAGCAGTTCTTC.

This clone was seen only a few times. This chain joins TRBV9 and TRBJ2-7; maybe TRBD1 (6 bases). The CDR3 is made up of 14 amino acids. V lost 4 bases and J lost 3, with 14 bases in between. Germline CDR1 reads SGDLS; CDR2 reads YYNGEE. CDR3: CASSPGTSGYEQYF. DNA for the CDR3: TGTGCCAGCAGCCCCGGGACATCAGGCTACGAGCAGTACTTC.

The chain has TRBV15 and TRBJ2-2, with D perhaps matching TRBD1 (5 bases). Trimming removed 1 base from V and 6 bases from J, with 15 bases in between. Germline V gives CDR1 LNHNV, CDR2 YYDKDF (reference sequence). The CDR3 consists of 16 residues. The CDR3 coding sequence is TGTGCCACCAGCAGAGGCCCAGGGAAGGTGGCCGGGGAGCTGTTTTTT. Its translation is CATSRGPGKVAGELFF.

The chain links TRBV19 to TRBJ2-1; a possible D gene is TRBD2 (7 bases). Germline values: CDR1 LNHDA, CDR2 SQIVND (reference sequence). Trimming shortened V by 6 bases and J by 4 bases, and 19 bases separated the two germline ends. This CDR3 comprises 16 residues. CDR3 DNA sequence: TGTGCCAGTAGCATCCTGAGGGGGGGCGGGTACAATGAGCAGTTCTTC. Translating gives CASSILRGGGYNEQFF.

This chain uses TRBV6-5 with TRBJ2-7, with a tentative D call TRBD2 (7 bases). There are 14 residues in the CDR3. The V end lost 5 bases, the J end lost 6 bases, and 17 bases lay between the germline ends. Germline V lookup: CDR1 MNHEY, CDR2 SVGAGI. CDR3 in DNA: TGTGCCAGCAGTGCTACTGGCGGGGGCTCCGAGCAGTACTTC. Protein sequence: CASSATGGGSEQYF.

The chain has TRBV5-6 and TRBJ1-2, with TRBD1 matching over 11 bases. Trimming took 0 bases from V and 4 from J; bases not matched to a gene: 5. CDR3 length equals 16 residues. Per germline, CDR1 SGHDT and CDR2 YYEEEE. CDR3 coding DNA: TGTGCCAGCAGCTTGGCCGGGACAGGGGGGGTCTATGGCTACACCTTC. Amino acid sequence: CASSLAGTGGVYGYTF.